This entry is about one T cell receptor (beta chain). The data belong to a study of CD8+ T cells in alopecia areata. Extracted from the samples, RNA was reverse transcribed into cDNA to serve as the sequencing template. Measured with immunoSEQ multiplex PCR; TCRdb has only the in-frame clones, and not every one. The sample consists of approximately 98,000 clones, over 55% of them appearing once. The origin of this receptor is a human donor with alopecia areata. Sequencing used NKG2D-low CD8+ T cells sorted from blood.

The CDR3 nucleotides are TGCGCCAGCAGCCCCCCCGAGGTGGAGACCCAGTACTTC. The encoded protein is CASSPPEVETQYF. The J gene is TRBJ2-5, the V gene TRBV5-1; no clear D gene. The CDR3 extends over 13 amino acids. CDR1 and CDR2 (germline): SGHRS, YFSETQ. With 4 bases removed from V and 5 bases from J, the gap between germline ends came to 12 bases.